This is a list of T cell receptor beta chains from one sample in a study of blood T cell repertoires in COVID-19. Method: immunoSEQ multiplex PCR; TCRdb's copy keeps in-frame clones and lacks some. In the table there are under 500,000 clones, 80% to 90% of which are singletons. Sequencing was done on a sample of peripheral blood. Source of these receptors: a woman between 25 and 40 years old with acute or convalescent COVID-19. Both conserved end residues are part of each CDR3. D genes are given only for firm matches. Clone size is stated in some rows and not others, as once, few, many or a class when expanded.

d_gene	abundance	v_gene	j_gene	CDR3aa	CDR3nt
TRBD1	NA	TRBV3-1/TRBV3-2	TRBJ2-2	CASSQGQGATGELFF	TGTGCCAGCAGCCAAGGACAGGGGGCCACCGGGGAGCTGTTTTTT
TRBD1	NA	TRBV11-2	TRBJ2-5	CASSTQGLETQYF	TGTGCCAGCAGTACACAGGGGTTAGAGACCCAGTACTTC
NA	NA	TRBV2	TRBJ2-5	CASSGRFEGRGETQYF	TGTGCCAGCAGTGGACGGTTTGAGGGGCGGGGCGAGACCCAGTACTTC
TRBD2	NA	TRBV6-2/TRBV6-3	TRBJ2-3	CASSPPSGTIADTQYF	TGTGCCAGCAGCCCTCCTAGCGGGACAATTGCAGATACGCAGTATTTT
NA	few	TRBV6-2/TRBV6-3	TRBJ1-3	CASSPQGFSGNTIYF	TGTGCCAGCAGTCCCCAGGGATTCTCTGGAAACACCATATATTTT
TRBD1	NA	TRBV27	TRBJ2-3	CASSLSIQGLGPGADTQYF	TGTGCCAGCAGTTTATCGATACAGGGGTTGGGACCAGGGGCAGATACGCAGTATTTT
TRBD1	NA	TRBV12-3/TRBV12-4	TRBJ1-6	CASRAGGNSPLHF	TGTGCCAGCAGGGCAGGGGGTAATTCACCCCTCCACTTT
TRBD1	NA	TRBV11-2	TRBJ1-6	CASSLGQGYSPLHF	TGTGCCAGCAGCTTAGGACAGGGGTATTCACCCCTCCACTTT
NA	many	TRBV2	TRBJ1-6	CASSESNLKGSPLHF	TGTGCCAGCAGTGAATCTAATCTAAAGGGGTCACCCCTCCACTTT
TRBD1	few	TRBV6-5	TRBJ2-7	CASSQNGQGSYEQYF	TGTGCCAGCAGTCAGAACGGACAGGGGTCCTACGAGCAGTACTTC
NA	once	TRBV3-1/TRBV3-2	TRBJ1-1	CASSPRGRGQAFF	TGTGCCAGCAGCCCCCGAGGGCGCGGACAAGCTTTCTTT
NA	NA	TRBV28	TRBJ1-2	CASTAGSTNYGYTF	TGTGCCAGCACTGCAGGTAGTACTAACTATGGCTACACCTTC
NA	few	TRBV10-3	TRBJ1-6	CAISAYAGESPLHF	TGTGCCATCAGTGCCTACGCAGGGGAATCACCCCTCCACTTT
NA	NA	TRBV12-3/TRBV12-4	TRBJ1-2	CASSPGPVYGYTF	TGTGCCAGCAGTCCAGGGCCCGTCTATGGCTACACCTTC
NA	NA	TRBV6-5	TRBJ1-1	CASRPGVNTEAFF	TGTGCCAGCAGGCCGGGGGTGAACACTGAAGCTTTCTTT
TRBD1	NA	TRBV12-3/TRBV12-4	TRBJ1-6	CASRGQGISPLHF	TGTGCCAGCAGGGGACAGGGGATTTCACCCCTCCACTTT
TRBD1	few	TRBV18	TRBJ2-1	CASSPPEGQGVTNEQFF	TGTGCCAGCTCACCACCGGAGGGACAGGGCGTCACCAATGAGCAGTTCTTC
TRBD1	few	TRBV15	TRBJ1-5	CATSRGATGTSIIQPQHF	TGTGCCACCAGCAGAGGGGCGACAGGGACTTCCATTATTCAGCCCCAGCATTTT
NA	few	TRBV11-2	TRBJ2-7	CASSLGHYEQYF	TGTGCCAGCAGCTTAGGTCACTACGAGCAGTACTTC
NA	NA	TRBV5-4	TRBJ2-7	CASSFSNSYEQYF	TGTGCCAGCAGCTTTTCAAACTCCTACGAGCAGTACTTC
TRBD1	NA	TRBV27	TRBJ1-5	CASSGTGVGQPQHF	TGTGCCAGCAGTGGGACAGGGGTTGGCCAGCCCCAGCATTTT
NA	NA	TRBV2	TRBJ1-6	CASATVGGNSPLHF	TGTGCCAGCGCTACGGTCGGGGGGAATTCACCCCTCCACTTT
NA	NA	TRBV5-5	TRBJ1-1	CASTPLGPWGANTEAFF	TGTGCCAGCACTCCCTTAGGACCCTGGGGCGCGAACACTGAAGCTTTCTTT
TRBD1	NA	TRBV6-6	TRBJ2-7	CASSWDRARIYEQYF	TGTGCCAGCAGTTGGGACAGGGCGCGAATTTACGAGCAGTACTTC
NA	NA	TRBV4-1	TRBJ2-1	CASTGGDNEQFF	TGCGCCAGCACTGGCGGTGACAATGAGCAGTTCTTC
NA	NA	TRBV7-8	TRBJ1-5	CASSLFSNQPQHF	TGTGCCAGCAGCTTATTCTCCAATCAGCCCCAGCATTTT
TRBD2	NA	TRBV28	TRBJ2-2	CASSSSGGGLGNTGELFF	TGTGCCAGCAGTTCTAGCGGGGGGGGCCTAGGGAACACCGGGGAGCTGTTTTTT
NA	NA	TRBV6-6	TRBJ1-1	CASSYEASEAFF	TGTGCCAGCAGTTACGAGGCCTCTGAAGCTTTCTTT
NA	NA	TRBV5-6	TRBJ2-2	CASSLNGNTGELFF	TGTGCCAGCAGCTTGAACGGTAACACCGGGGAGCTGTTTTTT
NA	NA	TRBV19	TRBJ2-7	CASSPRTDLNYEQYF	TGTGCCAGTAGTCCGAGGACAGACTTAAACTACGAGCAGTACTTC
NA	NA	TRBV5-4	TRBJ2-3	CASSLAGGRPDTQYF	TGTGCCAGCAGCTTGGCGGGGGGCCGCCCAGATACGCAGTATTTT
NA	NA	TRBV30	TRBJ1-2	CACHVEGTRGRDNYGYTF	TGTGCCTGCCACGTCGAAGGGACTAGGGGGAGAGATAACTATGGCTACACCTTC
NA	NA	TRBV27	TRBJ1-6	CASSLGLSSSSYNSPLHF	TGTGCCAGCAGTTTAGGACTTTCCTCCAGCTCCTATAATTCACCCCTCCACTTT
NA	NA	TRBV6-1	TRBJ2-7	CASSEAGPYEQYF	TGTGCCAGCAGTGAAGCTGGGCCCTACGAGCAGTACTTC
TRBD1	NA	TRBV2	TRBJ1-5	CASSGLGQAVQPQHF	TGTGCCAGCAGTGGGCTAGGACAGGCTGTCCAGCCCCAGCATTTT
NA	NA	TRBV5-5	TRBJ2-3	CASSFDSGRADTQYF	TGTGCCAGCAGCTTCGACTCCGGCAGAGCAGATACGCAGTATTTT
TRBD1	NA	TRBV3-1/TRBV3-2	TRBJ1-2	CASSRSGTGVYGYTF	TGTGCCAGCAGCCGTTCAGGGACAGGGGTTTATGGCTACACCTTC
NA	NA	TRBV24-1	TRBJ2-2	CATSDQDTSAGELFF	TGTGCCACCAGTGATCAGGACACCTCCGCCGGGGAGCTGTTTTTT
NA	NA	TRBV25-1	TRBJ2-6	CASSAERESGANVLTF	TGTGCCAGCAGTGCAGAGAGGGAATCTGGGGCCAACGTCCTGACTTTC
TRBD1	NA	TRBV7-3	TRBJ1-4	CASSLSRDRQEKLFF	TGTGCCAGCAGCTTAAGCCGGGACAGGCAGGAAAAACTGTTTTTT
TRBD1	NA	TRBV4-2	TRBJ2-5	CASSQEGQIQETQYF	TGTGCCAGCAGCCAAGAGGGACAGATACAAGAGACCCAGTACTTC
NA	NA	TRBV2	TRBJ2-3	CASSERRGSTDTQYF	TGTGCCAGCAGTGAACGACGGGGAAGCACAGATACGCAGTATTTT
TRBD1	NA	TRBV6-2/TRBV6-3	TRBJ2-7	CASSWDRDGKIRYEQYF	TGTGCCAGCAGCTGGGACAGGGACGGGAAAATTCGCTACGAGCAGTACTTC
NA	NA	TRBV6-5	TRBJ1-2	CASRTGDYGYTF	TGTGCCAGCAGGACCGGGGACTATGGCTACACCTTC
NA	NA	TRBV7-9	TRBJ2-7	CASSLAAGFREQYF	TGTGCCAGCAGCTTAGCAGCAGGGTTCCGCGAGCAGTACTTC